This passage covers 32 T cell receptor beta chains from one sample sequenced in a study of T-cell reconstitution after alpha-beta-depleted transplantation in children. Preparation of the TCRbeta library used unique molecular identifiers. Each CDR3 protein gets one entry after TCRdb re-called the PCR reads with MiXCR. The sample yields approximately 590,000 distinct CDR3 sequences, about 10% seen once. Sequenced material: PBMCs from the stem cell graft donor, taken from the stem cell graft. The receptors derive from a human donor who donated a stem cell graft to a child with acute myeloid leukemia.

This clonotype was picked up a small number of times. V gene TRBV29-1 combines with J gene TRBJ1-1; no clear D. V gave up 4 bases and J gave up 2 bases, with 5 bases separating them. The V gene's germline CDR1 is SQVTM and CDR2 ANQGSEA. This CDR3 region has 11 residues. The CDR3 here is CSVGLNTEAFF. The CDR3 DNA sequence: TGCAGCGTTGGCCTAAACACTGAAGCTTTCTTT.

CDR3 in amino acids: CAIFSGYEQYF. The DNA for the CDR3 is TGTGCCATCTTTTCAGGCTACGAGCAGTACTTC. The V and J genes are TRBV10-3 and TRBJ2-7, with D unclear. CDR1 is ENHRY and CDR2 is SYGVKD in the germline V gene. The CDR3 loop spans 11 amino acids. Deletions cut 8 bases from V and 3 bases from J, with 8 bases between.

This rearrangement joins TRBV20-1 to TRBJ2-7; D is ambiguous. The CDR3 covers 13 residues. Germline V gene lookup returns CDR1 DFQATT and CDR2 SNEGSKA (reference sequence). V lost 2 bases and J lost 3, with 11 bases in between. The CDR3 region has the DNA TGCAGTGCTAGAACACCTCTGGGCTACGAGCAGTACTTC. This codes for CSARTPLGYEQYF.

This clonotype showed up many times. This sequence joins TRBV7-8 and TRBJ2-2, with TRBD2 matching over 7 bases. With V trimmed by 5 bases and J by 7 bases, 7 bases remained unmatched. This CDR3 spans 14 amino acids. The germline V gene has CDR1 SGHVS and CDR2 FQNEAQ. The CDR3 spells CASSGTKLGGELFF. DNA for the CDR3: TGTGCCAGCAGCGGGACTAAATTGGGCGGGGAGCTGTTTTTT.

The V gene is TRBV12-5, the J gene TRBJ2-7; D might be TRBD1 or TRBD2, each matching 5 bases. Per germline, CDR1 LGHNT and CDR2 FRNRAP. V gave up 9 bases and J gave up 5 bases, with 17 bases separating them. This CDR3 contains 13 residues. The CDR3 loop is CASSSFGANEQYF. In DNA, the CDR3 is TGTGCTAGCAGTTCCTTCGGGGCCAACGAGCAGTACTTC.

A few counts support this clonotype. V usage is TRBV12-3 or TRBV12-4 and J usage is TRBJ2-3; D is ambiguous. The CDR3 runs to 15 residues. The germline V and J ends were trimmed by 2 bases and 2 bases, with 11 bases remaining between them. The CDR3 coding sequence is TGTGCCAGCAGTTTATTACAGTCACACACAGATACGCAGTATTTT. This sequence encodes CASSLLQSHTDTQYF.

In its sample, this clonotype was seen many times. CDR3 DNA sequence: TGTGCCACCAGCAGAAAATCAGGGGGCGAGCAGTACTTC. This translates into CATSRKSGGEQYF. V gene TRBV15 combines with J gene TRBJ2-7, with TRBD1 matching 7 bases. The CDR3 sequence is 13 residues long. The trim removed 2 bases at V and 6 bases at J, leaving 4 bases unmatched. Germline CDR1 LNHNV, CDR2 YYDKDF (reference sequence).

This clonotype was found a few times. The chain combines TRBV3-1 with TRBJ2-1; 8 nucleotides agree with TRBD2. The CDR3 totals 16 residues. V trimming: 1 base; J trimming: 6 bases; junction bases outside the gene matches: 8. Per the germline V gene, CDR1 is LGHDT and CDR2 is YNNKEL (reference sequence). The CDR3 DNA reads TGTGCCAGCAGCCAAGTGCCAGCGGGAGCCCCCAATGAGCAGTTCTTC. As protein: CASSQVPAGAPNEQFF.

The sample holds a few counts of this clonotype. V is TRBV15 and J is TRBJ1-1; possibly TRBD1 for D (5 bases). CDR3 length: 16 residues. V was cut by 0 bases and J by 8 bases, with 19 bases left in between. Per the germline V gene, CDR1 is LNHNV and CDR2 is YYDKDF (reference sequence). CDR3 sequence (DNA): TGTGCCACCAGCAGAGAAAGACAAACCAGGGCTAGAGAAGCTTTCTTT. It specifies CATSRERQTRAREAFF.

This clonotype was observed a few times. The chain links TRBV11-3 to TRBJ2-1; 9 bases agree with TRBD2. The CDR3 has 17 amino acids. Germline V gives CDR1 SGHNT, CDR2 YENEEA. Germline trimming cut 5 bases from V and 7 bases from J; bases unmatched to any gene: 15. Here the CDR3 reads CASSKGPASGKRNEQFF. Here the CDR3 DNA reads TGTGCCAGCAGCAAGGGCCCTGCTAGCGGGAAAAGGAATGAGCAGTTCTTC.

The table lists this clonotype with a few counts. The chain is built from TRBV29-1 and TRBJ2-1; 7 bases map to TRBD2. Germline V CDR1 and CDR2: SQVTM, ANQGSEA. There are 12 residues in the CDR3. The ends lost 3 bases at V and 9 bases at J; junction bases unmatched: 5. The CDR3 protein is CSVEASGSEQFF. The CDR3, as DNA: TGCAGCGTTGAGGCTAGCGGTAGTGAGCAGTTCTTC.

The V gene is TRBV20-1, the J gene TRBJ2-3, with 14 bases identical to TRBD2. The CDR3 length is 16 residues. Trimming cost V 0 bases and J 8 bases; bases outside gene matches: 7. Per the germline V gene, CDR1 is DFQATT and CDR2 is SNEGSKA (reference sequence). DNA for the CDR3: TGCAGTGCTAGAGATGGGACTAGCGGGAGAGGGGCTACGCAGTATTTT. It yields the protein CSARDGTSGRGATQYF.

This clonotype was recorded a few times. The chain has TRBV29-1 and TRBJ2-5, with 7 bases matching TRBD1. CDR1 is SQVTM, CDR2 ANQGSEA, per germline. The V and J ends lost 6 bases and 4 bases, in that order; junction bases with no gene match: 5. The CDR3 length is 12 residues. DNA of the CDR3: TGCAGCGTGGTGGGACAGCTAGAGACCCAGTACTTC. It is translated as CSVVGQLETQYF.

J is TRBJ2-1 and V is TRBV12-3 or TRBV12-4, with 8 bases aligning to TRBD2. Trimming cost V 3 bases and J 8 bases; bases outside gene matches: 15. The CDR3 sequence is 17 residues long. The chain's CDR3 is CASSLRSGLGIVDEQFF. The CDR3 nucleotides are TGTGCCAGCAGTTTGAGATCGGGACTAGGAATTGTCGATGAGCAGTTCTTC.

CDR3 protein: CASSQDVYYAEAFF. The CDR3 nucleotides are TGTGCCAGCAGCCAAGATGTGTATTACGCTGAAGCTTTCTTT. The chain joins TRBV14 to TRBJ1-1; the D is unclear. Trimming left V 0 bases short and J 6 bases short, with 11 bases between. The germline V gene has CDR1 SGHDN and CDR2 FVKESK. The CDR3 has 14 residues.

This clonotype was picked up a small number of times. The chain couples TRBV5-1 to TRBJ2-2; 7 nucleotides line up with TRBD2. The germline gives CDR1 SGHRS, CDR2 YFSETQ. V trimming: 4 bases; J trimming: 0 bases; junction bases outside the gene matches: 6. The CDR3 runs to 16 residues. CDR3 bases: TGCGCCAGCAGCCCTCCTGGACTAGCGAACACCGGGGAGCTGTTTTTT. It yields the protein CASSPPGLANTGELFF.

The chain carries TRBV5-1 and TRBJ2-3; no definite D call. CDR1 and CDR2 (germline): SGHRS, YFSETQ. The CDR3 runs to 17 residues. The V end lost 1 base, the J end lost 2 bases, and 17 bases lay between the germline ends. CDR3 region: CASSLTGWKKFTDTQYF. CDR3 bases: TGCGCCAGCAGCTTGACCGGATGGAAGAAGTTCACAGATACGCAGTATTTT.

This clonotype was counted only a few times. The V and J genes are TRBV4-2 and TRBJ2-5; 14 nucleotides line up with TRBD2. The germline V gene encodes CDR1 LGHNA and CDR2 YNFKEQ. The CDR3 contains 21 residues. V trimming: 0 bases; J trimming: 5 bases; junction bases outside the gene matches: 17. In DNA, the CDR3 is TGTGCCAGCAGCCAAGAAGGACCGACAGGGACTAGCGGGAGCGAGGTGGAGACCCAGTACTTC. The encoded protein is CASSQEGPTGTSGSEVETQYF.

Only a few counts were recorded for this clonotype. The CDR3: CSARVASSGSYNEQFF. The CDR3 coding sequence is TGCAGTGCTAGAGTCGCCAGTAGCGGGAGCTACAATGAGCAGTTCTTC. The gene calls are TRBV20-1 and TRBJ2-1; the match to TRBD2 covers 9 bases. The V gene end was trimmed by 1 base and the J gene end by 3 bases; junction bases not matched to a gene: 7. There are 16 residues in the CDR3. Germline CDR1 DFQATT, CDR2 SNEGSKA (reference sequence).

This chain links TRBV9 with TRBJ2-1, with D maybe TRBD1 (5 bases). V lost 4 bases and J lost 5, with 19 bases in between. Germline CDR1 SGDLS, CDR2 YYNGEE. The CDR3 totals 16 residues. The CDR3 loop is CASSTSPRTTHNEQFF. CDR3 nucleotides: TGTGCCAGCAGCACTTCCCCCCGGACAACCCACAATGAGCAGTTCTTC.

The chain is built from TRBV20-1 and TRBJ1-2; D unclear. Trimming removed 3 bases from V and 5 bases from J, with 13 bases in between. Germline values: CDR1 DFQATT, CDR2 SNEGSKA (reference sequence). The CDR3 has 13 amino acids. This chain's CDR3 is CSARRQNAYGYTF. The CDR3 DNA is TGCAGTGCTAGGAGGCAGAACGCATATGGCTACACCTTC.

This clonotype was observed many times. The chain uses TRBV20-1 and TRBJ1-1; 9 nucleotides align to TRBD1. The germline CDR1 and CDR2 sequences are DFQATT and SNEGSKA (reference sequence). This CDR3 is 14 amino acids long. Trimming took 0 bases from V and 8 from J; bases not matched to a gene: 7. The CDR3 sequence is CSARDRTDRGEAFF. The CDR3 bases are TGCAGTGCTAGAGATCGGACAGACAGGGGGGAAGCTTTCTTT.

This clonotype was seen a handful of times. The rearrangement uses TRBV10-2 and TRBJ1-1, with TRBD1 identical over 10 bases. Germline V CDR1 and CDR2: WSHSY, SAAADI. Germline trimming cut 4 bases from V and 5 bases from J; bases unmatched to any gene: 7. CDR3 length: 15 residues. The CDR3: CASSADRGQGTEAFF. In DNA, the CDR3 is TGCGCCAGCAGTGCTGACAGGGGGCAGGGTACTGAAGCTTTCTTT.

This clonotype was observed many times. V and J are TRBV6-2 or TRBV6-3 and TRBJ2-7, with D possibly TRBD2 on 5 matching bases. The V end was cut by 2 bases, the J end by 3 bases, with 11 bases between. Per germline, CDR1 MNHEY and CDR2 SVGEGT. The length of the CDR3 is 14 residues. CDR3 sequence reads: CASSYRLADYEQYF. The CDR3 nucleotides read TGTGCCAGCAGTTACCGGCTAGCAGACTACGAGCAGTACTTC.

V gene TRBV29-1 combines with J gene TRBJ2-7, with 14 bases lining up with TRBD2. The CDR3 is made up of 15 amino acids. V lost 6 bases and J lost 4; bases outside the gene matches: 8. Germline V CDR1 and CDR2: SQVTM, ANQGSEA. The CDR3 region is CSVASRTSGGYEQYF. The CDR3 DNA reads TGCAGCGTGGCCTCCCGGACTAGCGGGGGGTACGAGCAGTACTTC.

This clonotype showed up many times. The CDR3 DNA reads as TGTGCCAGCAGCCCTAGTGGGGCCCAAGAGACCCAGTACTTC. Its protein is CASSPSGAQETQYF. J is TRBJ2-5 and V is TRBV7-3; D is perhaps TRBD1 (5 bases). The length of the CDR3 is 14 residues. In germline, CDR1 is SGHTA, CDR2 FQGTGA. V was pared by 5 bases and J by 1 base, with 11 bases between.

This clonotype appeared many times. The chain joins TRBV7-3 to TRBJ2-3; D possibly matches TRBD1 or TRBD2 (5 bases each). This CDR3 contains 15 residues. The germline V and J ends were trimmed by 5 bases and 0 bases, with 12 bases remaining between them. Germline CDR1 SGHTA, CDR2 FQGTGA. CDR3 residues: CASSRDASSTDTQYF. CDR3 in DNA: TGTGCCAGCAGCAGGGACGCTTCTAGCACAGATACGCAGTATTTT. The complete variable domain, with remaining parts taken from reference TRBV7-3 and TRBJ2-3, reads GAGVSQTPSNKVTEKGKYVELRCDPISGHTALYWYRQSLGQGPEFLIYFQGTGAADDSGLPNDRFFAVRPEGSVSTLKIQRTERGDSAVYLCASSRDASSTDTQYFGPGTRLTVL.

The chain recombines TRBV4-3 with TRBJ2-3; TRBD2 agrees at 8 bases. CDR3 length equals 16 residues. The germline CDR1 and CDR2 sequences are LGHNA and YSLEER. Losses at the gene ends were 4 bases for V and 5 bases for J; bases not matched to a gene: 11. The chain's CDR3 is CASSRGLAGTGDTQYF. For the CDR3, the DNA is TGCGCCAGCAGCCGAGGATTAGCGGGAACAGGAGATACGCAGTATTTT.

This clonotype was counted at least ten times. The chain links TRBV7-2 to TRBJ2-7; D is ambiguous. The V gene lost 5 bases and the J gene lost 0 bases, with 11 bases spanning the gap. The germline V gene has CDR1 SGHTA and CDR2 FQGNSA. This CDR3 has 14 amino acids. The CDR3 loop is CASSPGWSSYEQYF. The CDR3 DNA reads TGTGCCAGCAGCCCCGGGTGGAGCTCCTACGAGCAGTACTTC. Drawing the rest from reference TRBV7-2 and TRBJ2-7, the complete variable domain is GAGVSQSPSNKVTEKGKDVELRCDPISGHTALYWYRQSLGQGLEFLIYFQGNSAPDKSGLPSDRFSAERTGGSVSTLTIQRTQQEDSAVYLCASSPGWSSYEQYFGPGTRLTVT.

This clonotype was seen only a few times. The chain employs TRBV7-3 and TRBJ2-1, with 7 nucleotides matching TRBD2. Losses at the gene ends were 0 bases for V and 3 bases for J; bases not matched to a gene: 8. The CDR3 contains 17 residues. Germline CDR1 reads SGHTA; CDR2 reads FQGTGA. The CDR3 nucleotides read TGTGCCAGCAGCTTAACGTCCCCTAGCGGCATCTACAATGAGCAGTTCTTC. This encodes CASSLTSPSGIYNEQFF. Full variable domain (remainder filled in from reference TRBV7-3 and TRBJ2-1): GAGVSQTPSNKVTEKGKYVELRCDPISGHTALYWYRQSLGQGPEFLIYFQGTGAADDSGLPNDRFFAVRPEGSVSTLKIQRTERGDSAVYLCASSLTSPSGIYNEQFFGPGTRLTVL.

In the case of this clonotype: The germline gene is not matched at one end of the junction; a read error may be the cause. The chain carries TRBV29-1 and TRBJ2-7; D possibly corresponds to TRBD1 (6 bases). This CDR3 has 13 residues. Looked up from germline, CDR1 is SQVTM and CDR2 is ANQGSEA. The CDR3: CSVEAQGSYEQYF. The CDR3 DNA reads as TGCAGCGTCGAAGCGCAGGGGTCCTACGAGCAGTACTTC.

The table lists this clonotype with a few counts. The CDR3 DNA follows: TGCAGTGCTAGAGATTCTGCAGGGGGTGGAAACACCATATATTTT. Its protein product is CSARDSAGGGNTIYF. The rearrangement joins TRBV20-1 to TRBJ1-3, with 7 bases that match TRBD1. With V trimmed by 0 bases and J by 3 bases, 5 bases remained unmatched. The CDR3 totals 15 residues. Germline V gene sequence: CDR1 DFQATT, CDR2 SNEGSKA (reference sequence).